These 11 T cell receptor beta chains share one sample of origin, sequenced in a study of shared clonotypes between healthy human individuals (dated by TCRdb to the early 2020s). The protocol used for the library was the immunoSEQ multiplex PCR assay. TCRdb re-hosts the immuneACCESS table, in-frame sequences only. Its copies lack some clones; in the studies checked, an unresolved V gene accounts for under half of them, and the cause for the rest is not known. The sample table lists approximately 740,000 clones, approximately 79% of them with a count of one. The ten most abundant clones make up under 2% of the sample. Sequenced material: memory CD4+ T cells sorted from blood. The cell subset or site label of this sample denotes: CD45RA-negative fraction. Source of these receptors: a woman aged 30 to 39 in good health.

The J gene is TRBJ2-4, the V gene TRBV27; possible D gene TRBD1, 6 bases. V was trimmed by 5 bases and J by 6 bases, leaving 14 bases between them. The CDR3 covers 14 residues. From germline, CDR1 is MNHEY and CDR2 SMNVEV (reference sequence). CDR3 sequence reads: CASSLGGRGNIQYF. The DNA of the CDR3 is TGTGCCAGCAGTCTGGGTGGCAGGGGAAACATTCAGTACTTC.

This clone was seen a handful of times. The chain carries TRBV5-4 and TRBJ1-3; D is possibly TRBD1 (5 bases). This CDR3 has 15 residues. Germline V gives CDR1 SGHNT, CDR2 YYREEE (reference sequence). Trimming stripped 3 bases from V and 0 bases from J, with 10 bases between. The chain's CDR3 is CASSWGRSSGNTIYF. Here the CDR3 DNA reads TGTGCCAGCAGCTGGGGACGAAGCTCTGGAAACACCATATATTTT.

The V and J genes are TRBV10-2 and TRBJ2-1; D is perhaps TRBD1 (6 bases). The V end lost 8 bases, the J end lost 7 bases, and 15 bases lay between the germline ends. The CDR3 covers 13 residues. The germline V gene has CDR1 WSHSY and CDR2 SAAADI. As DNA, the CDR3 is TGCGCCAGCGAGGGGGATTTTGGGAATGAGCAGTTCTTC. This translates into CASEGDFGNEQFF.

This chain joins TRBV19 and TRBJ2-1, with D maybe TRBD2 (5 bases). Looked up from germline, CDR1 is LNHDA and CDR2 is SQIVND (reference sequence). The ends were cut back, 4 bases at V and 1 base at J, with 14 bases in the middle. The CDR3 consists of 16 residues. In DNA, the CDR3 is TGTGCCAGTAGTAGTGGACTCCGTGGGTCCTACAATGAGCAGTTCTTC. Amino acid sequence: CASSSGLRGSYNEQFF.

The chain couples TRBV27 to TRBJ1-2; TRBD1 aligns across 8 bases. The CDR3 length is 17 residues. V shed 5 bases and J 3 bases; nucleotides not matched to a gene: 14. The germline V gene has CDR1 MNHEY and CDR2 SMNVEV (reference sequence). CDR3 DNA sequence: TGTGCCAGCAGTCCCGGACAGGGAAGGCTGGGGGACTATGGCTACACCTTC. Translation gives CASSPGQGRLGDYGYTF.

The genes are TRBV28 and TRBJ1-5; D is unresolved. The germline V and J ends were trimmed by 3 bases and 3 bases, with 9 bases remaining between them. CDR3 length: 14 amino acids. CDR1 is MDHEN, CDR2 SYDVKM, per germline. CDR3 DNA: TGTGCCAGCAGTTTTGGAAGTTCCAATCAGCCCCAGCATTTT. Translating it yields CASSFGSSNQPQHF.

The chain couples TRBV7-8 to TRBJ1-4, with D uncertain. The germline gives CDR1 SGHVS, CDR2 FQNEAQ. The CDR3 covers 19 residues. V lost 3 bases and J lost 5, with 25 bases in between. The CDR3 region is CASSFLFSKFRRGNEKLFF. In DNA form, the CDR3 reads TGTGCCAGCAGCTTCCTGTTTTCGAAGTTTAGGCGAGGGAATGAAAAACTGTTTTTT.

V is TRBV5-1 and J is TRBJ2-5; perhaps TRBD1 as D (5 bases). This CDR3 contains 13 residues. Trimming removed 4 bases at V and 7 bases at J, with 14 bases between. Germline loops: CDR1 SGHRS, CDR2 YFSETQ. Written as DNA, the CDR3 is TGCGCCAGCAGCAAGACAGAGGAAGGGACCCAGTACTTC. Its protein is CASSKTEEGTQYF.

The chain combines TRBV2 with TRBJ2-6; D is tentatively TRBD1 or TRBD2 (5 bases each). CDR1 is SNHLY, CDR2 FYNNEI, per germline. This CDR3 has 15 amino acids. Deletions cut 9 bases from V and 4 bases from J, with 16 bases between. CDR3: CASGDGRDGANVLTF. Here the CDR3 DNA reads TGTGCCAGTGGGGACGGTAGGGACGGGGCCAACGTCCTGACTTTC.

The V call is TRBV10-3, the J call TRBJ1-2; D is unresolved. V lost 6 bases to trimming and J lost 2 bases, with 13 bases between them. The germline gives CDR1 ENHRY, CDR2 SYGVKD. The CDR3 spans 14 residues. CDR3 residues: CAISPSTGNYGYTF. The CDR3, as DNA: TGTGCCATCAGCCCGTCGACGGGGAACTATGGCTACACCTTC.

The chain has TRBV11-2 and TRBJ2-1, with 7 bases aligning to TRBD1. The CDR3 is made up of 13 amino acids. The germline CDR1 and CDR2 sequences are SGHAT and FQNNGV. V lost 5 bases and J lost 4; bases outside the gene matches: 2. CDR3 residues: CASSHRGYNEQFF. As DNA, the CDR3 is TGTGCCAGCAGCCACAGGGGATACAATGAGCAGTTCTTC.